These T cell receptor beta chains were read from a single sample in a study of T cell changes during pregnancy in multiple sclerosis. TCRdb's table, derived via immunoSEQ multiplex PCR, lists solely in-frame clones and lacks some. The sample lists around 110,000 clones, about nine tenths occurring once. The material sequenced was peripheral blood, taken in the third trimester of pregnancy. These receptors were collected from a female donor in good health, enrolled as a control in a pregnancy study. Both conserved end residues are part of each CDR3. D genes are given only for firm matches. Some rows mark clone size as missing; the rest say once, few, many or name a class of expanded clone.

J,size,D,V,CDR3,DNA
TRBJ2-5,once,-,TRBV30,CAWSGNRGETQYF,TGTGCCTGGAGTGGGAACCGGGGAGAGACCCAGTACTTC
TRBJ2-2,-,-,TRBV15,CATSRDYSNTGELFF,TGTGCCACCAGCAGGGACTATTCGAACACCGGGGAGCTGTTTTTT
TRBJ1-2,-,-,TRBV5-5,CASSLGPSKGLTNYGYTF,TGTGCCAGCAGCTTGGGGCCTTCTAAGGGGCTGACTAACTATGGCTACACCTTC
TRBJ1-2,-,-,TRBV6-5,CASATGRSYTF,TGTGCCAGCGCAACAGGGAGATCCTACACCTTC
TRBJ1-4,-,-,TRBV30,CAHSWRISNEKLFF,TGTGCCCACTCGTGGCGGATATCTAATGAAAAACTGTTTTTT
TRBJ2-6,-,-,TRBV2,CASSEGRSSGANVLTF,TGTGCCAGCAGTGAAGGACGGAGCTCTGGGGCCAACGTCCTGACTTTC
TRBJ2-7,-,-,TRBV6-1,CAIAPAQDAYEQYF,TGTGCCATCGCCCCCGCCCAGGATGCCTACGAGCAGTACTTC
TRBJ1-2,-,-,TRBV6-6,CASSYPSTEGTRGYTF,TGTGCCAGCAGTTACCCGAGCACGGAGGGGACTCGTGGCTACACCTTC
TRBJ2-7,-,TRBD2,TRBV27,CASSLSAGGDEQYF,TGTGCCAGCAGTTTATCGGCGGGGGGGGACGAGCAGTACTTC
TRBJ2-3,-,-,TRBV5-8,CASSTDIDTQYF,TGTGCCAGCAGCACGGACATAGATACGCAGTATTTT
TRBJ2-7,-,-,TRBV6-4,CASSEDGSSYEQYF,TGTGCCAGCAGTGAAGACGGGAGCTCCTACGAGCAGTACTTC
TRBJ2-7,-,TRBD2,TRBV5-1,CASSASGGPPYEQYF,TGCGCCAGCAGCGCCTCGGGGGGGCCTCCCTACGAGCAGTACTTC
TRBJ1-5,few,TRBD1,TRBV30,CAWSVNRGGQPQHF,TGTGCCTGGAGTGTTAACAGGGGTGGGCAGCCCCAGCATTTT
TRBJ1-2,-,-,TRBV6-5,CASSFAHRDRLTGYTF,TGTGCCAGCAGTTTCGCTCATCGAGACAGGTTAACAGGCTACACCTTC
TRBJ2-7,-,-,TRBV27,CASSFQGSNYEQYF,TGTGCCAGCAGTTTTCAGGGGTCCAACTACGAGCAGTACTTC
TRBJ1-6,-,-,TRBV13,CASSRAGLSGNSPLHF,TGTGCCAGCAGCCGGGCGGGGCTATCGGGGAATTCACCCCTCCACTTT
TRBJ2-3,-,-,TRBV7-2,CASSFSREDTQYF,TGTGCCAGCAGCTTTTCGCGAGAGGATACGCAGTATTTT
TRBJ2-1,-,-,TRBV9,CASSYPYGVPDNEQFF,TGTGCCAGCAGCTACCCCTACGGGGTACCGGACAATGAGCAGTTCTTC
TRBJ1-1,-,TRBD1,TRBV2,CASSESSRGLTTEAFF,TGTGCCAGCAGTGAATCGAGCAGGGGGCTTACAACTGAAGCTTTCTTT
TRBJ2-3,-,-,TRBV9,CASSVGDSRDGYTQYF,TGTGCCAGCAGCGTAGGGGACTCCCGGGACGGGTATACGCAGTATTTT
TRBJ2-1,-,TRBD2,TRBV5-1,CASTSISGESSYNEQFF,TGCGCCAGCACCTCGATTAGCGGGGAGAGCTCCTACAATGAGCAGTTCTTC
TRBJ1-5,once,TRBD1,TRBV7-2,CASSAGGESNQPQHF,TGTGCCAGCAGCGCAGGGGGTGAGAGCAATCAGCCCCAGCATTTT
TRBJ1-6,-,-,TRBV4-3,CASSQEPRSSYNSPLHF,TGCGCCAGCAGCCAAGAGCCACGGAGCTCCTATAATTCACCCCTCCACTTT
TRBJ1-1,-,-,TRBV19,CASSWGHEAFF,TGTGCCAGTAGCTGGGGACATGAAGCTTTCTTT
TRBJ1-3,few,TRBD1,TRBV7-2,CASSVQTGQGNTIYF,TGTGCCAGCAGCGTACAGACAGGGCAAGGAAACACCATATATTTT
TRBJ1-1,-,-,TRBV6-6,CASSPQGNTEAFF,TGTGCCAGCAGCCCTCAGGGGAACACTGAAGCTTTCTTT
TRBJ2-3,-,-,TRBV11-3,CASSLGGQVSTDTQYF,TGTGCCAGCAGCCTGGGGGGTCAGGTGAGCACAGATACGCAGTATTTT
TRBJ1-1,-,-,TRBV2,CASSEPTVARENTEAFF,TGTGCCAGCAGTGAACCAACAGTCGCGCGTGAGAACACTGAAGCTTTCTTT
TRBJ2-1,-,TRBD1,TRBV30,CAWSQRQGNKQFF,TGTGCCTGGAGCCAAAGACAGGGCAACAAGCAGTTCTTC
TRBJ2-5,-,TRBD2,TRBV5-5,CASSPFRGGKETQYF,TGTGCCAGCAGCCCGTTCCGGGGGGGAAAAGAGACCCAGTACTTC
TRBJ1-5,few,-,TRBV5-1,CASRGGIGQPQHF,TGCGCCAGCAGAGGGGGTATTGGTCAGCCCCAGCATTTT
TRBJ1-1,-,TRBD1,TRBV29-1,CSVSTGTGNTEAFF,TGCAGCGTTTCCACTGGGACAGGGAACACTGAAGCTTTCTTT
TRBJ2-2,-,TRBD1,TRBV6-4,CASSESSTGATGELFF,TGTGCCAGCAGTGAATCCTCGACAGGGGCCACCGGGGAGCTGTTTTTT
TRBJ1-5,once,-,TRBV18,CASSPRSGGNQPQHF,TGTGCCAGCTCACCACGGTCAGGTGGCAATCAGCCCCAGCATTTT
TRBJ2-1,-,-,TRBV10-3,CAISESSPGQYTYNEQFF,TGTGCCATCAGTGAGTCGAGCCCCGGACAGTACACCTACAATGAGCAGTTCTTC
TRBJ1-2,-,-,TRBV7-2,CASSLAPGLVYGYTF,TGTGCCAGCAGCTTAGCCCCGGGTCTGGTCTATGGCTACACCTTC
TRBJ2-5,-,-,TRBV12-5,CASGVGVGETQYF,TGTGCTAGTGGGGTAGGGGTGGGAGAGACCCAGTACTTC
TRBJ1-1,-,-,TRBV4-2,CASSQDLGGSTEAFF,TGTGCCAGCAGCCAAGACCTGGGGGGTTCAACTGAAGCTTTCTTT
TRBJ1-4,-,-,TRBV14,CASSQDYRNEKLFF,TGTGCCAGCAGCCAAGATTATAGAAATGAAAAACTGTTTTTT
TRBJ1-6,-,-,TRBV28,CAHKPSSYNSPLHF,TGTGCCCATAAGCCGAGCTCCTATAATTCACCCCTCCACTTT